The 21 T cell receptor beta chains below were found in one sample sequenced in a study of T cells in women clearing cervical HPV infection. Sequencing used immunoSEQ multiplex PCR; TCRdb keeps in-frame clones, though not all of them. This sample's table reports approximately 35,000 clones. The specimen was blood buffy coat. These receptors were obtained from a woman between 18 and 69 years old with a cervical HPV16 infection that either progressed to CIN3+ or cleared (not recorded which).

As concerns this clone: The read gets to within 3 residues of the CDR3 end, and the germline J gene fills in the rest. V is TRBV7-3 and J is TRBJ2-4; 8 nucleotides agree with TRBD2. Per the germline V gene, CDR1 is SGHTA and CDR2 is FQGTGA. The junction had 2 bases not matched to a gene; V was cut back by 2 bases and J by 8 bases. The CDR3 runs to 13 residues. The sequenced part of the CDR3 DNA is TGTGCCAGCAGCTTAGACGGGGGGGACATT. The encoded protein is CASSLDGGDI. In full, the CDR3 reads CASSLDGGDIQYF.

On this clone: The CDR3 extends 3 residues past the end of the read, so its final part is completed from the germline J gene. The chain uses TRBV19 and TRBJ2-2; D is perhaps TRBD1 (5 bases). The CDR3 is made up of 15 amino acids. V gave up 3 bases and J gave up 4 bases, with 12 bases separating them. Germline values: CDR1 LNHDA, CDR2 SQIVND (reference sequence). The CDR3 bases that were read are TGTGCCAGTAGTATCGGCAGGGATAGCACCGGGGAG. It encodes CASSIGRDSTGE. The complete CDR3 protein is CASSIGRDSTGELFF.

Of note for this clone: The read ends 3 residues before the CDR3 terminus; that terminus is restored from the germline J gene. The V and J genes are TRBV20-1 and TRBJ2-3; D not resolved. Germline CDR1 DFQATT, CDR2 SNEGSKA (reference sequence). V was clipped by 0 bases and J by 1 base, with 14 bases between them. The CDR3 sequence is 16 residues long. The DNA read from the CDR3 is TGCAGTGCTAGAGATCGGGTAGAGGTGGGCACAGATACG. This encodes CSARDRVEVGTDT. The complete CDR3 reads CSARDRVEVGTDTQYF.

The part of the CDR3 DNA that was read is TGCAGTGCTGGGTTGGCAGGGGGCGATGAAAAG. It yields the protein CSAGLAGGDEK. The CDR3 reads in full as CSAGLAGGDEKLFF. This chain joins TRBV20-1 and TRBJ2-2; 8 bases fit TRBD1. The read finishes 3 residues shy of the CDR3 end, and the germline J gene is used to complete it. The germline gives CDR1 DFQATT, CDR2 SNEGSKA (reference sequence). CDR3 length equals 14 residues.

Partial CDR3 DNA: TGTGCCAGCAGTCCCAGCTCTAGCTCCTACGAG. It codes for CASSPSSSSYE. The entire CDR3 protein is CASSPSSSSYEQYF. The chain carries TRBV12-3 or TRBV12-4 and TRBJ2-7; D not certain. With the read ending 3 residues before the CDR3 end, the germline J gene is used to fill in that end. Trimming left V 5 bases short and J 0 bases short, with 11 bases between. The CDR3 contains 14 residues.

As for this clone: The read ends 3 residues before the CDR3 terminus; that terminus is restored from the germline J gene. The chain is built from TRBV4-2 and TRBJ2-1, with TRBD1 matching over 9 bases. The CDR3 sequence is 19 residues long. The V gene end was trimmed by 1 base and the J gene end by 0 bases; junction bases not matched to a gene: 10. Germline assignment: CDR1 LGHNA and CDR2 YNFKEQ. CDR3 protein: CASSQAVPGQGSSYNEQFF. The part of the CDR3 DNA that was read is TGTGCCAGCAGCCAAGCGGTCCCGGGACAGGGATCCTCCTACAATGAG.

Of note for this clone: The sequence runs out 3 residues before the end of the CDR3; the remainder is reconstructed from the germline J gene. The V and J genes are TRBV18 and TRBJ2-3; 7 nucleotides agree with TRBD1. Germline V lookup: CDR1 KGHSH, CDR2 LQKENI. Unmatched junction bases numbered 16, after V lost 6 bases and J lost 1 base. CDR3 length: 18 amino acids. The CDR3 protein is CASSPFFQGGAGTDTQYF. Partial CDR3 DNA: TGTGCCAGCTCCCCGTTCTTTCAAGGGGGCGCCGGCACAGATACG.

Concerning this clone: The CDR3 extends 3 residues past the end of the read, so its final part is completed from the germline J gene. This chain links TRBV7-9 with TRBJ2-3, with D possibly TRBD1 on 7 matching bases. Germline values: CDR1 SEHNR, CDR2 FQNEAQ (reference sequence). This CDR3 spans 14 amino acids. CDR3 bases read: TGTGCCAGCACCCAGGGGGGCGGAAATCAGCCG. It specifies CASTQGGGNQP. The full CDR3 protein is CASTQGGGNQPQYF.

On this clone itself: Sequencing ends 3 residues short of the CDR3 end; the germline J gene provides the rest. This rearrangement joins TRBV5-1 to TRBJ2-5; the match to TRBD1 covers 8 bases. Looked up from germline, CDR1 is SGHRS and CDR2 is YFSETQ. The CDR3 spans 15 residues. With V trimmed by 7 bases and J by 5 bases, 13 bases remained unmatched. The CDR3 reads CASLIDPGGRETQYF. CDR3 DNA (partial): TGCGCCAGCCTCATAGATCCAGGGGGCAGGGAGACC.

As to this clone: The read ends 3 residues before the CDR3 terminus; that terminus is restored from the germline J gene. The chain carries TRBV5-1 and TRBJ1-5; 7 bases fit TRBD1. Germline assignment: CDR1 SGHRS and CDR2 YFSETQ. The CDR3 is made up of 15 amino acids. Trimming took 4 bases from V and 3 from J; bases not matched to a gene: 7. Incomplete CDR3 DNA: TGCGCCAGCAGCCAATCGACAGGGTCCAATCAGCCC. This encodes CASSQSTGSNQP. The full CDR3 is CASSQSTGSNQPQHF. The complete variable domain, with remaining parts taken from reference TRBV5-1 and TRBJ1-5, reads KAGVTQTPRYLIKTRGQQVTLSCSPISGHRSVSWYQQTPGQGLQFLFEYFSETQRNKGNFPGRFSGRQFSNSRSEMNVSTLELGDSALYLCASSQSTGSNQPQHFGDGTRLSIL.

To note about this clone: Read data end 3 residues before the CDR3 end; the end is taken from the germline J gene. The rearrangement links TRBV19 to TRBJ2-3, with a tentative D call TRBD2 (6 bases). The CDR3 is 15 residues long. Germline-derived CDR1 and CDR2 are LNHDA and SQIVND (reference sequence). Trimming shortened V by 4 bases and J by 5 bases, and 16 bases separated the two germline ends. CDR3 sequence: CASSKYGTEQDTQYF. The DNA read from the CDR3 is TGTGCCAGTAGTAAGTACGGGACTGAGCAAGATACG. Complete variable domain (other parts from reference TRBV19 and TRBJ2-3): DGGITQSPKYLFRKEGQNVTLSCEQNLNHDAMYWYRQDPGQGLRLIYYSQIVNDFQKGDIAEGYSVSREKKESFPLTVTSAQKNPTAFYLCASSKYGTEQDTQYFGPGTRLTVL.

On this clone itself: The CDR3 extends 3 residues past the end of the read, so its final part is completed from the germline J gene. The rearrangement links TRBV30 to TRBJ1-2, with D hard to call. The CDR3 runs 13 residues. Per germline, CDR1 GTSNPN and CDR2 SVGIG (reference sequence). The CDR3 DNA, read in part, is TGTGCCTGGAGTCGGCGGGAGCGAGATACC. This encodes CAWSRRERDT. The full CDR3 protein reads CAWSRRERDTYTF.

In regard to this clone: The CDR3 end is not reached by the read, which stops 3 residues before it; the germline J gene fills it in. The V and J genes are TRBV20-1 and TRBJ2-3; a possible D gene is TRBD1 (5 bases). The CDR3 is made up of 15 amino acids. Germline V lookup: CDR1 DFQATT, CDR2 SNEGSKA (reference sequence). V lost 3 bases and J 4 bases, leaving 17 bases between the germline ends. The DNA read from the CDR3 is TGCAGTGCTAGGGGGTTTGGTGACAGTGCAGATACG. Amino acids: CSARGFGDSADT. The CDR3 as a whole reads CSARGFGDSADTQYF.

Concerning this clone itself: With the read ending 3 residues before the CDR3 end, the germline J gene is used to fill in that end. This sequence joins TRBV2 and TRBJ2-3; D perhaps matches TRBD2 (6 bases). The V and J ends lost 0 bases and 2 bases respectively, with 15 bases between them. The CDR3 length is 17 residues. CDR1 is SNHLY and CDR2 is FYNNEI in the germline V gene. CDR3 DNA, as far as it was read: TGTGCCAGCAGTGAAGCGCTGGCGGGATTTTCCACAGATACG. Protein: CASSEALAGFSTDT. The whole CDR3 protein reads CASSEALAGFSTDTQYF.

In regard to this clone: The read terminates 3 residues ahead of where the CDR3 ends, so the germline J gene completes it. The chain carries TRBV5-1 and TRBJ2-3; TRBD1 matches 8 bases. From germline, CDR1 is SGHRS and CDR2 YFSETQ. The CDR3 is made up of 14 amino acids. The CDR3 DNA, read in part, is TGCGCCAGCAGCTTGGAGACAGGGGATCAGCCG. It is translated as CASSLETGDQP. The full CDR3 is CASSLETGDQPQYF.

CDR3 sequence reads: CATSRTSGRTGELFF. CDR3 bases read: TGTGCCACCTCTAGGACTAGCGGGAGAACCGGGGAG. The V gene is TRBV19, the J gene TRBJ2-2, with TRBD2 matching 13 bases. The CDR3 extends 3 residues past the end of the read, so its final part is completed from the germline J gene. Germline values: CDR1 LNHDA, CDR2 SQIVND (reference sequence). The V segment lost 10 bases and the J segment 5 bases; nucleotides outside the gene matches: 7. This CDR3 spans 15 amino acids.

Notes on this clone: The sequenced fragment ends 3 residues before the CDR3 boundary, so the rest is inferred from the germline J gene. The rearrangement uses TRBV20-1 and TRBJ1-4; D possibly corresponds to TRBD1 (5 bases). Germline-derived CDR1 and CDR2 are DFQATT and SNEGSKA (reference sequence). The CDR3 consists of 16 residues. Trimming left V 0 bases short and J 0 bases short, with 11 bases between. The CDR3 is CSARDGGVATNEKLFF. The covered CDR3 bases are TGCAGTGCTAGAGATGGAGGGGTTGCAACTAATGAAAAA.

Points on this clone: Sequencing ends 3 residues short of the CDR3 end; the germline J gene provides the rest. This chain uses TRBV2 with TRBJ2-3, with 14 bases fitting TRBD2. Germline V gene lookup returns CDR1 SNHLY and CDR2 FYNNEI. Trimming at V came to 3 bases and at J to 6 bases, leaving 5 bases not matched to a gene. The CDR3 consists of 16 residues. Incomplete CDR3 DNA: TGTGCCAGCAGTGACCCGACTAGCGGGAGGGCCGATACG. Protein: CASSDPTSGRADT. Given in full, the CDR3 is CASSDPTSGRADTQYF. Full variable domain (missing parts from reference TRBV2 and TRBJ2-3): EPEVTQTPSHQVTQMGQEVILRCVPISNHLYFYWYRQILGQKVEFLVSFYNNEISEKSEIFDDQFSVERPDGSNFTLKIRSTKLEDSAMYFCASSDPTSGRADTQYFGPGTRLTVL.

Note on this clone: The read gets to within 3 residues of the CDR3 end, and the germline J gene fills in the rest. The chain employs TRBV19 and TRBJ2-1; 9 positions match TRBD2. Germline V gene sequence: CDR1 LNHDA, CDR2 SQIVND (reference sequence). The CDR3 is 15 amino acids. V was clipped by 5 bases and J by 6 bases; unmatched bases: 8. The CDR3 sequence is CASSPGLAGRNEQFF. Incomplete CDR3 DNA: TGTGCCAGTAGTCCCGGTCTAGCGGGACGCAATGAG.

Details on this clone: Read coverage stops 3 residues before the CDR3 terminus; the germline J gene supplies the remainder. This rearrangement joins TRBV5-5 to TRBJ2-4; possible D gene TRBD1, 5 bases. Germline V gene data show CDR1 as SGHKS and CDR2 as YYEKEE (reference sequence). V gave up 2 bases and J gave up 3 bases, with 9 bases separating them. The CDR3 length is 14 residues. The covered CDR3 bases are TGTGCCAGCAGCTTCAGGGCGATCAAAAACATT. The encoded protein is CASSFRAIKNI. The CDR3, in full, reads CASSFRAIKNIQYF.

For this clone: The CDR3 end falls 3 residues outside the read, so it is completed with the germline J gene. This chain joins TRBV28 and TRBJ2-1, with 7 nucleotides matching TRBD2. V lost 8 bases, J lost 0 bases, and 13 bases stayed unmatched. The CDR3 length is 17 residues. The germline V gene has CDR1 MDHEN and CDR2 SYDVKM. The part of the CDR3 DNA that was read is TGTGCCAGCGAAGGGCCTAGCGGAACTGGCTCCTACAATGAG. Translated: CASEGPSGTGSYNE. The CDR3 reads in full as CASEGPSGTGSYNEQFF.